What follows are 7 T cell receptor beta chains derived from one specimen sequenced in a study of blood T cell repertoires in COVID-19. Assay: immunoSEQ multiplex PCR; the TCRdb copy retains only in-frame clones and omits some. This sample has 150,000 to 200,000 clones; 80% to 90% occur once, and the top ten carry less than 2%. Sequences were obtained from peripheral blood. These receptors came from a man aged 18 to 30 who had recovered from COVID-19.

The V gene is TRBV10-3, the J gene TRBJ2-7; D not certain. This CDR3 comprises 13 residues. The V end lost 1 base, the J end lost 0 bases, and 4 bases lay between the germline ends. Germline V gene sequence: CDR1 ENHRY, CDR2 SYGVKD. CDR3 nucleotide sequence: TGTGCCATCAGTGAGTTAGACTCCTACGAGCAGTACTTC. This codes for CAISELDSYEQYF.

This clone appeared a single time. This sequence joins TRBV19 and TRBJ2-7, with TRBD1 identical over 7 bases. V trimming: 3 bases; J trimming: 4 bases; junction bases outside the gene matches: 3. This CDR3 is built from 13 residues. The germline gives CDR1 LNHDA, CDR2 SQIVND (reference sequence). The CDR3 nucleotides read TGTGCCAGTAGTATTGGGACAGCTTACGAGCAGTACTTC. Residues: CASSIGTAYEQYF.

The J gene is TRBJ2-3, the V gene TRBV5-1; 7 nucleotides match TRBD2. J lost 5 bases, V lost 1 base, and 7 bases had no gene match. The CDR3 has 15 residues. Germline CDR1 is SGHRS and CDR2 is YFSETQ. DNA of the CDR3: TGCGCCAGCAGCTTGTCGGGGGAGGGCGTAGATACGCAGTATTTT. Translation gives CASSLSGEGVDTQYF.

The V and J genes are TRBV19 and TRBJ2-1; D not certain. Trimming cost V 1 base and J 0 bases, with 7 bases left between them. The CDR3 is made up of 15 amino acids. Germline CDR1 LNHDA, CDR2 SQIVND (reference sequence). DNA for the CDR3: TGTGCCAGTAGTATAGGAGGCGGCTCCTACAATGAGCAGTTCTTC. As protein: CASSIGGGSYNEQFF.

The chain links TRBV11-2 to TRBJ1-4, with TRBD1 as a possible D gene (6 bases). V lost 4 bases, J lost 7 bases, and 28 bases lay in between. Germline CDR1 is SGHAT and CDR2 is FQNNGV. The CDR3 consists of 19 residues. The CDR3 region is CASSSRGWQGEQGGEKLFF. In DNA, the CDR3 is TGTGCCAGCAGCTCCCGGGGTTGGCAGGGTGAACAGGGTGGTGAAAAACTGTTTTTT.

The chain employs TRBV5-4 and TRBJ2-5; 9 nucleotides line up with TRBD1. Trimming took 7 bases from V and 2 from J; bases not matched to a gene: 9. The CDR3 length is 15 residues. In germline, CDR1 is SGHNT, CDR2 YYREEE (reference sequence). CDR3 sequence reads: CASSRDRAPQETQYF. CDR3 coding DNA: TGTGCCAGCTCTAGGGACAGGGCCCCGCAAGAGACCCAGTACTTC.

This sequence joins TRBV30 and TRBJ2-2; a weak D match, TRBD1 (6 bases). CDR1 and CDR2 from the germline V gene are GTSNPN and SVGIG (reference sequence). The CDR3 covers 13 residues. V was pared by 5 bases and J by 1 base, with 8 bases between. CDR3 protein: CAWATGNTGELFF. The DNA for the CDR3 is TGTGCCTGGGCGACAGGGAACACCGGGGAGCTGTTTTTT.